The 8 T cell receptor beta chains below were found in one sample sequenced in a study of CD8+ T cells in alopecia areata (dated by TCRdb to between 2017 and 2018). Cells from mouse cutaneous lymph nodes were pooled, stained for CD4, CD8alpha, NKG2D, NKG2ACE and other markers, and then sorted on a BD Influx. Libraries were constructed by the immunoSEQ multiplex PCR assay. RNA was extracted from all samples and reverse transcribed into cDNA, which served as template for TCR sequencing. The table comes from immuneACCESS by way of TCRdb, which keeps in-frame sequences with V and J called. Part of the clones is missing from these tables; in studies checked, under half for an unresolved V gene and the rest for unknown reasons. In this sample, 15,000 to 20,000 clones appear, none counted once only. The ten top clones hold 30% to 40% of the sample. The sample was CD8+ T cells sorted from a lymph node. The receptor set was obtained from a C3H/HeJ mouse with alopecia areata. This strain is characterized by the MHC haplotype H2-k.

The sample holds many counts of this clone. Gene labels here are mouse ones. The CDR3 end falls 4 residues outside the read, so it is completed with the germline J gene. The J gene is TRBJ2-5, the V gene TRBV13-3, with 8 bases that match TRBD2. CDR1 is NNHDY and CDR2 is SYVADS in the germline V gene. CDR3 length: 15 amino acids. V was clipped by 4 bases and J by 0 bases; unmatched bases: 4. The sequenced part of the CDR3 DNA is TGTGCCAGCAGTAACTGGGGGTATAACCAAGAC. Encoded protein: CASSNWGYNQD. The complete CDR3 protein is CASSNWGYNQDTQYF.

This clone occurred many times. The genes and germline here are from mouse. The read ends 4 residues shy of where the CDR3 ends; the end is completed using the germline J gene. This chain uses TRBV19 with TRBJ2-7, with 13 positions matching TRBD2. Germline V gene lookup returns CDR1 FNHDT and CDR2 SITEND (reference sequence). Trimming removed 5 bases from V and 3 bases from J; junction bases left unmatched: 2. The CDR3 totals 14 residues. The chain's CDR3 is CASSRDWGGYEQYF. The sequenced part of the CDR3 DNA is TGTGCCAGCAGCCGGGACTGGGGGGGCTAT. Together with reference TRBV19 and TRBJ2-7, the CDR3 gives the full variable domain: GGIITQTPKFLIGQEGQKLTLKCQQNFNHDTMYWYRQDSGKGLRLIYYSITENDLQKGDLSEGYDASREKKSSFSLTVTSAQKNEMAVFLCASSRDWGGYEQYFGPGTRLTVL.

This clone has ten or more counts. Germline and genes here are mouse. The read ends 4 residues early relative to the CDR3; the germline J gene fills the gap. The chain recombines TRBV19 with TRBJ2-1; D might be TRBD1 (5 bases). The CDR3 runs 13 residues. Germline CDR1 reads FNHDT; CDR2 reads SITEND (reference sequence). The CDR3 region is CASSTGFGAEQFF. The CDR3 DNA, read in part, is TGTGCCAGCAGTACAGGGTTCGGGGCT.

About this clone itself: Mouse gene names and germline throughout. The read falls 4 residues short of the CDR3 end, and the missing part is taken from the germline J gene. Distinct nucleotide sequences in the sample also encode this CDR3. The chain carries TRBV13-2 and TRBJ2-1; 8 bases fit TRBD2. The V gene end was trimmed by 0 bases and the J gene end by 4 bases; junction bases not matched to a gene: 0. Germline CDR1 and CDR2: NNHNN and SYGAGS (reference sequence). The CDR3 loop spans 14 amino acids. Incomplete CDR3 DNA: TGTGCCAGCGGTGATGCTGGGGGGTATGCT. It yields the protein CASGDAGGYA. The CDR3 as a whole reads CASGDAGGYAEQFF.

In regard to this clone: Gene names denote mouse genes. The read is 4 residues too short to cover the CDR3 end, so that end is filled in from the germline J gene. The rearrangement joins TRBV1 to TRBJ2-7, with TRBD2 matching over 8 bases. CDR3 length: 14 residues. The V and J ends lost 3 bases and 3 bases, in that order; junction bases with no gene match: 4. Germline loops: CDR1 NSQYPW, CDR2 LRSPGD (reference sequence). CDR3 amino acids: CTCSAPGLDYEQYF. The sequenced CDR3 bases are TGCACCTGCAGTGCGCCGGGACTGGACTAT.

Turning to this clone: The listed genes are named as in mouse. The read falls 4 residues short of the CDR3 end, and the missing part is taken from the germline J gene. This chain uses TRBV1 with TRBJ2-7; 9 nucleotides agree with TRBD1. The CDR3 is 16 residues long. Germline-derived CDR1 and CDR2 are NSQYPW and LRSPGD (reference sequence). Trimming cost V 0 bases and J 1 base; bases outside gene matches: 4. The CDR3 region is CTCSADPGQGSYEQYF. CDR3 DNA, as far as it was read: TGCACCTGCAGTGCAGATCCGGGACAGGGTTCCTAT.

This clone was counted a few times. Mouse germline and gene names are used. The read finishes 4 residues shy of the CDR3 end, and the germline J gene is used to complete it. The J gene is TRBJ1-4, the V gene TRBV17, with 7 bases that match TRBD1. CDR3 length: 13 amino acids. Unmatched junction bases numbered 0, after V lost 8 bases and J lost 0 bases. Germline assignment: CDR1 MNHDT and CDR2 YYDKIL. The CDR3 DNA, read in part, is TGTGCTAGCGGGACAGTTTCCAACGAA. Amino acids: CASGTVSNE. The full CDR3 reads CASGTVSNERLFF.

This clone was counted many times. Gene names are the mouse ones. CDR3 protein: CASGGLISNERLFF. The sequenced CDR3 bases are TGTGCCAGCGGGGGACTTATTTCCAACGAA. V is TRBV13-2 and J is TRBJ1-4, with D perhaps matching TRBD1 (5 bases). The read ends 4 residues shy of where the CDR3 ends; the end is completed using the germline J gene. The CDR3 extends over 14 amino acids. Trimming removed 5 bases at V and 0 bases at J, with 8 bases between. In germline, CDR1 is NNHNN, CDR2 SYGAGS (reference sequence).